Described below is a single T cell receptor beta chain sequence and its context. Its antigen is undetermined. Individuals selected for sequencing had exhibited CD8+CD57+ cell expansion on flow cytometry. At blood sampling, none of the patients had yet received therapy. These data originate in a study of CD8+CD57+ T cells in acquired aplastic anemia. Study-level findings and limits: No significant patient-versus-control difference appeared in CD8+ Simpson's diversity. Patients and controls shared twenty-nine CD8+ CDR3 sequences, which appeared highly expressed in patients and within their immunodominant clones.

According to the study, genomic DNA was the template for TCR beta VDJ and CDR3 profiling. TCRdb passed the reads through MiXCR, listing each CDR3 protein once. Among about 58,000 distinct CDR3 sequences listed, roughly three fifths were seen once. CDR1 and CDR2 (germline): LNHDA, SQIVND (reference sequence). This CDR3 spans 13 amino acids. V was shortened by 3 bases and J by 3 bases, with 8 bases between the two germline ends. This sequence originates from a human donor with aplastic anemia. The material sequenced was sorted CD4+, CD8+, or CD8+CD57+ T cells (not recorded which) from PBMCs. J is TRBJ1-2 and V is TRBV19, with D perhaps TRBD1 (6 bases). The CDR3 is CASSIDRYYGYTF. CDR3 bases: TGTGCCAGTAGTATCGACAGGTACTATGGCTACACCTTC.